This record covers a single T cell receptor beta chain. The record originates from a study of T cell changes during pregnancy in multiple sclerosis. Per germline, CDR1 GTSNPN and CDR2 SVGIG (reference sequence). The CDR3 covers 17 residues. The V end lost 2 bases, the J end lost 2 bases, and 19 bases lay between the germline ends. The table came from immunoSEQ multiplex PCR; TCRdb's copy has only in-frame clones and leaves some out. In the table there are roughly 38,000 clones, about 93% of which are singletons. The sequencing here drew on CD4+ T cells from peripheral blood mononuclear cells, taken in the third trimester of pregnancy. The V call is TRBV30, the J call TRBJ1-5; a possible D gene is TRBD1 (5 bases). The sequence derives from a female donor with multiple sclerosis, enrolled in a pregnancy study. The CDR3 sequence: CAWSFGRGMDGNQPQHF. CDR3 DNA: TGTGCCTGGAGTTTCGGTCGGGGGATGGACGGCAATCAGCCCCAGCATTTT.